One TCR beta chain is described in this entry. Sample-barcoded 5' priming and a J-beta primer mix drove a second PCR of 7 to 11 cycles. One entry per CDR3 protein, called by TCRdb with MiXCR from the 5' RACE reads. The table lists around 780,000 distinct CDR3 sequences, 45% to 70% of them singletons. This sample was taken from a study of blood T cells in healthy people across ages. The V gene's germline CDR1 is SGHTA and CDR2 FQGNSA. The V gene end was trimmed by 5 bases and the J gene end by 3 bases; junction bases not matched to a gene: 9. The CDR3 consists of 17 residues. The chain joins TRBV7-2 to TRBJ2-7, with 14 bases that match TRBD2. Sequenced: blood. This receptor was identified in a man in his forties or fifties in good health. The CDR3 DNA is TGTGCCAGCAGCACCCTGACGACTAGCGGGAGGGTCTACGAGCAGTACTTC. The encoded protein is CASSTLTTSGRVYEQYF.